The next 5 T cell receptor beta chains were all read from a single sample in a study of cytomegalovirus exposure and HLA in healthy donors. Vbeta (60) and Jbeta (13) primers were used in the PCR. Assay: immunoSEQ multiplex PCR; the TCRdb copy retains only in-frame clones and omits some. The sample shows 150,000 to 200,000 clones, approximately 86% of them seen only once. Material: PBMCs. These receptors originate from a woman between 18 and 29 years old in good health and CMV-seronegative.

This chain joins TRBV28 and TRBJ2-1; no firm D call. The CDR3 sequence is 13 residues long. Germline V gene lookup returns CDR1 MDHEN and CDR2 SYDVKM. V dropped 4 bases and J dropped 5 bases, with 9 bases sitting between them. The CDR3 nucleotides are TGTGCCAGCAGTTCTGCGCAAAACAATGAGCAGTTCTTC. Its protein is CASSSAQNNEQFF.

The gene calls are TRBV10-2 and TRBJ1-2, with 11 positions matching TRBD1. CDR3 length: 17 residues. With 6 bases clipped from V and 0 bases from J, the junction kept 9 bases outside the gene matches. Germline V gene lookup returns CDR1 WSHSY and CDR2 SAAADI. For the CDR3, the DNA is TGCGCCAGCAGCCTGCGGGGACAGGGGGTCCCTAACTATGGCTACACCTTC. This codes for CASSLRGQGVPNYGYTF.

The gene calls are TRBV14 and TRBJ2-7; 7 nucleotides match TRBD1. This CDR3 is 13 amino acids long. Germline lookup yields CDR1 SGHDN and CDR2 FVKESK. The ends lost 4 bases at V and 7 bases at J; junction bases unmatched: 7. The CDR3 protein is CASSPRQGSEQYF. The CDR3 DNA sequence: TGTGCCAGCAGCCCCAGACAGGGATCAGAGCAGTACTTC.

This clone has a handful of counts. The same CDR3 can be traced to other DNA sequences in this sample. This chain connects TRBV4-1 to TRBJ2-1; 10 nucleotides align to TRBD2. The germline V gene has CDR1 MGHRA and CDR2 YSYEKL. This CDR3 contains 15 residues. The ends lost 2 bases at V and 4 bases at J; junction bases unmatched: 2. The CDR3 DNA sequence: TGCGCCAGCAGCCAACTAGCGGGAGAGTACAATGAGCAGTTCTTC. Protein: CASSQLAGEYNEQFF.

The chain recombines TRBV28 with TRBJ2-7; TRBD2 agrees at 9 bases. The CDR3 extends over 16 amino acids. The germline CDR1 and CDR2 sequences are MDHEN and SYDVKM. Trimming removed 4 bases from V and 0 bases from J; junction bases left unmatched: 7. CDR3 sequence: CASSSFSSGVSYEQYF. The CDR3, as DNA: TGTGCCAGCAGTTCCTTCTCTAGCGGGGTCTCCTACGAGCAGTACTTC.